Below are 23 T cell receptor beta chains sequenced from a single sample in a study of blood T cells in healthy people across ages. Primed by a sample-barcoded 5' primer and a J-beta primer mix, a second PCR proceeded for 7 to 11 cycles. A single record per CDR3 protein comes from TCRdb applying MiXCR to the 5' RACE reads. The sample has hundreds of thousands of distinct CDR3 sequences, more than 45% seen once; the top ten hold about 26%. What was sequenced was blood. The receptors were gathered from a man at least 80 years old in good health.

The J gene is TRBJ1-6, the V gene TRBV20-1; 8 positions agree with TRBD1. The V gene's germline CDR1 is DFQATT and CDR2 SNEGSKA (reference sequence). There are 13 residues in the CDR3. The V segment lost 3 bases and the J segment 8 bases; nucleotides outside the gene matches: 3. The CDR3 nucleotides read TGCAGTGCTAGTAAGACAGGGGATTCACCCCTCCACTTT. It translates to CSASKTGDSPLHF.

The rearrangement joins TRBV5-1 to TRBJ2-1, with D possibly being TRBD2 (6 bases). The CDR3 runs 17 residues. CDR1 SGHRS and CDR2 YFSETQ come from the germline V gene. Trimming took off 3 bases at V and 0 bases at J, with 16 bases between the two ends. CDR3 region: CASSYAARGSSYNEQFF. DNA of the CDR3: TGCGCCAGCAGCTACGCAGCCCGGGGGAGCTCCTACAATGAGCAGTTCTTC.

This clonotype was observed once. One end of the junction does not line up with germline, which may come from a read error. The chain links TRBV20-1 to TRBJ2-1; D gene unclear. Germline CDR1 reads DFQATT; CDR2 reads SNEGSKA (reference sequence). CDR3 length: 15 residues. CDR3 amino acids: CSAPRRAAVYNEQFF. CDR3 coding DNA: TGCAGTGCTCCTCGTCGGGCGGCGGTCTACAATGAACAGTTCTTC.

This clonotype occurred once. This chain links TRBV20-1 with TRBJ1-4, with 10 bases matching TRBD1. This CDR3 has 16 amino acids. V lost 3 bases and J lost 8; bases outside the gene matches: 12. Germline V lookup: CDR1 DFQATT, CDR2 SNEGSKA (reference sequence). DNA for the CDR3: TGCAGTGCTAGTCCTCTCGACAGGGGGCTCCGAGAAAAACTGTTTTTT. Amino acids: CSASPLDRGLREKLFF.

V is TRBV11-2 and J is TRBJ1-3; TRBD1 is a possible D gene (5 bases). V shed 1 base and J shed 0 bases, with 10 bases lying between them. The CDR3 consists of 16 residues. Germline V gene sequence: CDR1 SGHAT, CDR2 FQNNGV. The CDR3 sequence: CASSLGPGYSGNTIYF. The CDR3 region has the DNA TGTGCCAGCAGCTTAGGACCAGGGTACTCTGGAAACACCATATATTTT.

This chain uses TRBV20-1 with TRBJ2-5, with 8 bases matching TRBD2. CDR3 length: 14 amino acids. J was trimmed by 3 bases and V by 3 bases; bases with no gene match: 6. Germline CDR1 is DFQATT and CDR2 is SNEGSKA (reference sequence). CDR3 residues: CSASGRARKETQYF. CDR3 DNA: TGCAGTGCTAGCGGGAGGGCCAGGAAAGAGACCCAGTACTTC.

This clonotype was detected only a few times. The chain is built from TRBV7-2 and TRBJ2-7; D not certain. The CDR3 has 16 amino acids. Germline CDR1 SGHTA, CDR2 FQGNSA. Between the trimmed V and J ends, which lost 5 bases and 0 bases, there was a span of 17 bases. The CDR3 DNA reads as TGTGCCAGCAGCCCCCGCAGCGCCCCGGTCTCCTACGAGCAGTACTTC. Protein: CASSPRSAPVSYEQYF.

Note on this clonotype: A read error may be the cause here, since a much bigger clone is one base away. V is TRBV6-5 and J is TRBJ1-2, with D uncertain. The ends were cut back, 5 bases at V and 8 bases at J, with 18 bases in the middle. Germline loops: CDR1 MNHEY, CDR2 SVGAGI. There are 14 residues in the CDR3. CDR3 nucleotide sequence: TGTGCCAGCAGTGATGGGCGGGAACTCAGCGGCTACACCTTC. Protein product: CASSDGRELSGYTF.

V and J are TRBV5-6 and TRBJ1-5, with 9 positions matching TRBD1. The length of the CDR3 is 15 residues. The trim removed 5 bases at V and 4 bases at J, leaving 7 bases unmatched. Germline-derived CDR1 and CDR2 are SGHDT and YYEEEE. CDR3 nucleotides: TGTGCCAGCAGTCTGACAGGGGGATGGAATCAGCCCCAGCATTTT. Translating it yields CASSLTGGWNQPQHF.

The rearrangement uses TRBV7-3 and TRBJ2-2, with D possibly TRBD1 on 6 matching bases. Germline values: CDR1 SGHTA, CDR2 FQGTGA. The V end lost 3 bases, the J end lost 1 base, and 12 bases lay between the germline ends. The CDR3 contains 16 residues. The CDR3 region is CASSFYRAVNTGELFF. The DNA for the CDR3 is TGTGCCAGCAGCTTTTACAGGGCCGTGAACACCGGGGAGCTGTTTTTT.

The gene calls are TRBV3-1 and TRBJ2-1, with 12 bases lining up with TRBD2. The J segment lost 13 bases and the V segment lost 0 bases, leaving 4 bases of the junction unmatched. The CDR3 is 14 amino acids. The germline CDR1 and CDR2 sequences are LGHDT and YNNKEL (reference sequence). CDR3 coding DNA: TGTGCCAGCAGCCAAGACGCTAGCGGGGGGGTACAGTTCTTC. Translation: CASSQDASGGVQFF.

This clonotype was found once. The genes are TRBV7-2 and TRBJ1-1, with D perhaps TRBD1 (5 bases). Trimming left V 4 bases short and J 4 bases short, with 13 bases between. This CDR3 comprises 14 residues. The germline gives CDR1 SGHTA, CDR2 FQGNSA. The CDR3 sequence is CASSWRVGVTEAFF. The CDR3 bases are TGTGCCAGCAGCTGGAGGGTAGGGGTCACTGAAGCTTTCTTT. The variable domain in full, with the rest retrieved from reference TRBV7-2 and TRBJ1-1, is GAGVSQSPSNKVTEKGKDVELRCDPISGHTALYWYRQSLGQGLEFLIYFQGNSAPDKSGLPSDRFSAERTGGSVSTLTIQRTQQEDSAVYLCASSWRVGVTEAFFGQGTRLTVV.

The rearrangement uses TRBV4-1 and TRBJ2-1, with TRBD2 as a possible D gene (6 bases). Germline CDR1 and CDR2: MGHRA and YSYEKL. This CDR3 region has 16 residues. Trimming left V 3 bases short and J 0 bases short, with 12 bases between. CDR3 loop: CASSQRWTNSYNEQFF. The CDR3 DNA is TGCGCCAGCAGCCAGCGGTGGACTAACTCCTACAATGAGCAGTTCTTC.

CDR3: CASSAQTDTQYF. CDR3 nucleotides: TGTGCCAGCAGTGCCCAGACAGATACGCAGTATTTT. V is TRBV12-3 or TRBV12-4 and J is TRBJ2-3; D is undetermined. Trimming removed 5 bases from V and 3 bases from J, with 6 bases in between. The CDR3 sequence is 12 residues long.

This clonotype has just one count. The chain employs TRBV6-5 and TRBJ2-1; perhaps TRBD1 as D (5 bases). The CDR3 is made up of 11 amino acids. With 6 bases removed from V and 9 bases from J, the gap between germline ends came to 9 bases. Germline V CDR1 and CDR2: MNHEY, SVGAGI. CDR3 DNA sequence: TGTGCCAGCAGCGATCAGGGTGAGCAGTTCTTC. Protein product: CASSDQGEQFF.

This clonotype was seen a handful of times. The chain links TRBV7-9 to TRBJ1-2; no definite D call. Germline CDR1 SEHNR, CDR2 FQNEAQ (reference sequence). This CDR3 comprises 15 residues. V gave up 1 base and J gave up 0 bases, with 9 bases separating them. For the CDR3, the DNA is TGTGCCAGCAGCTTAGTGACAAGCACTAACTATGGCTACACCTTC. Translation gives CASSLVTSTNYGYTF.

The chain uses TRBV5-1 and TRBJ2-7, with D tentatively TRBD2 (5 bases). Per the germline V gene, CDR1 is SGHRS and CDR2 is YFSETQ. The CDR3 runs 15 residues. V was shortened by 5 bases and J by 0 bases, with 15 bases between the two germline ends. The CDR3 loop reads CASRMVSGNSYEQYF. In DNA form, the CDR3 reads TGCGCCAGCAGGATGGTAAGCGGTAACTCCTACGAGCAGTACTTC.

The chain recombines TRBV7-9 with TRBJ2-3; no reliable D call. Germline V gene lookup returns CDR1 SEHNR and CDR2 FQNEAQ (reference sequence). The CDR3 runs 16 residues. The V and J ends lost 10 bases and 0 bases respectively, with 20 bases between them. CDR3 DNA: TGTGCCACCCGTGGTCAGACGTTTTCTAGCACAGATACGCAGTATTTT. It specifies CATRGQTFSSTDTQYF.

The chain has TRBV18 and TRBJ2-3; D call uncertain. This CDR3 has 16 amino acids. Looked up from germline, CDR1 is KGHSH and CDR2 is LQKENI. Trimming took off 0 bases at V and 3 bases at J, with 13 bases between the two ends. The CDR3 loop is CASSPPDVVWTDTQYF. CDR3 sequence (DNA): TGTGCCAGCTCACCACCGGACGTTGTCTGGACAGATACGCAGTATTTT.

The chain has TRBV2 and TRBJ1-5, with TRBD1 identical over 7 bases. This CDR3 spans 15 amino acids. Trimming took 6 bases from V and 2 from J; bases not matched to a gene: 7. CDR1 is SNHLY and CDR2 is FYNNEI in the germline V gene. CDR3 region: CASSVQGRGNQPQHF. DNA for the CDR3: TGTGCCAGCAGCGTACAGGGGAGGGGCAATCAGCCCCAGCATTTT.

The rearrangement links TRBV20-1 to TRBJ2-4; D is possibly TRBD2 (5 bases). The length of the CDR3 is 14 residues. V was shortened by 3 bases and J by 1 base, with 10 bases between the two germline ends. The germline V gene encodes CDR1 DFQATT and CDR2 SNEGSKA (reference sequence). The CDR3 spells CSASRDGAKNIQYF. CDR3 bases: TGCAGTGCTAGCCGGGATGGGGCCAAAAACATTCAGTACTTC.

The chain carries TRBV10-3 and TRBJ2-7; 8 bases fit TRBD2. TRBJ2-5 matches the DNA end more closely, so the J call is doubtful. This CDR3 comprises 13 residues. The V gene's germline CDR1 is ENHRY and CDR2 SYGVKD. CDR3 bases: TGTGCCACGGCAGGGACTAGTGAAGGGACCCAGTACTTC. Translating gives CATAGTSEGTQYF.

The CDR3, as DNA: TGTGCCAGCACACGGACTGGAAACACTGAAGCTTTCTTT. Encoded protein: CASTRTGNTEAFF. The chain couples TRBV2 to TRBJ1-1; D remains unclear. Trimming took off 7 bases at V and 2 bases at J, with 11 bases between the two ends. The germline gives CDR1 SNHLY, CDR2 FYNNEI. The CDR3 loop spans 13 amino acids. Using reference TRBV2 and TRBJ1-1 for the parts outside the CDR3, the full variable domain is EPEVTQTPSHQVTQMGQEVILRCVPISNHLYFYWYRQILGQKVEFLVSFYNNEISEKSEIFDDQFSVERPDGSNFTLKIRSTKLEDSAMYFCASTRTGNTEAFFGQGTRLTVV.